This is a list of T cell receptor beta chains from one sample in a study of graft-versus-host responses after intestinal transplantation. Generated by immunoSEQ multiplex PCR, the TCRdb table keeps only in-frame clones and is missing some. The sample contains about 54,000 clones, roughly nine tenths of which appear only once. Here the sequenced sample was PBMCs, taken around 95 weeks after intestinal transplant. Receptors were obtained from a human patient who received an intestinal transplant, so some T cells may come from the graft donor. Both conserved end residues are part of each CDR3. A D gene is named only where the DNA matches it firmly. Clone size appears in some rows only: once, few, many, or a class for an expanded clone.

CASSRTGLAQYF TGTGCCAGCAGCAGAACCGGACTAGCTCAGTACTTC NA TRBJ2-7 TRBV5-6 TRBD2
CASSPDRGGQPQHF TGTGCCAGCAGCCCGGACAGGGGCGGTCAGCCCCAGCATTTT NA TRBJ1-5 TRBV7-2 TRBD1
CASSSDRGLLGPQHF TGTGCCAGCAGCTCAGACAGGGGGCTCCTAGGGCCCCAGCATTTT once TRBJ1-5 TRBV27 TRBD1
CALRNRGKYEQYF TGTGCCTTACGCAACAGGGGAAAGTACGAGCAGTACTTC NA TRBJ2-7 TRBV30 TRBD1
CASSLGYTDTQYF TGCGCCAGCAGCTTGGGGTACACAGATACGCAGTATTTT NA TRBJ2-3 TRBV5-1 NA
CASFSDVSGSAFF TGTGCCAGCTTTAGTGATGTGTCTGGGTCTGCGTTCTTC NA TRBJ2-1 TRBV25-1 NA
CASAPGQGTYEQYF TGTGCCAGTGCACCGGGACAGGGGACCTACGAGCAGTACTTC NA TRBJ2-7 TRBV19 TRBD1
CAISRSLETQYF TGTGCCATCAGTAGGAGTTTAGAGACCCAGTACTTC NA TRBJ2-5 TRBV10-3 NA
CASVQITDTQYF TGTGCCAGCGTCCAGATCACAGATACGCAGTATTTT NA TRBJ2-3 TRBV2 NA
CASSYPGQGGYGYTF TGCGCCAGCAGTTATCCGGGACAGGGAGGTTATGGCTACACCTTC NA TRBJ1-2 TRBV10-2 TRBD1
CASTPGARTYEQYF TGTGCCAGCACCCCGGGGGCGCGGACCTACGAGCAGTACTTC NA TRBJ2-7 TRBV6-1 NA
CASSPGVGGTVNTEAFF TGTGCCAGCAGCCCGGGGGTTGGAGGGACTGTGAACACTGAAGCTTTCTTT NA TRBJ1-1 TRBV7-8 NA
CASSPLLGQGASGNEKLFF TGTGCCAGCTCACCACTCCTAGGACAGGGGGCCTCGGGTAATGAAAAACTGTTTTTT NA TRBJ1-4 TRBV18 TRBD1
CASSQDNSGVSTDTQYF TGCGCCAGCAGCCAAGATAACAGCGGGGTTAGCACAGATACGCAGTATTTT NA TRBJ2-3 TRBV4-1 TRBD2
CASSALGQGNTEAFF TGTGCCAGCAGCGCGCTAGGACAAGGGAACACTGAAGCTTTCTTT NA TRBJ1-1 TRBV5-5 NA
CASSLGTGGADEQYF TGTGCCAGCAGCTTAGGGACAGGGGGCGCGGACGAGCAGTACTTC NA TRBJ2-7 TRBV7-8 TRBD1
CASSDSLRGDTDTQYF TGTGCCAGCAGTGACTCATTGAGGGGGGACACAGATACGCAGTATTTT NA TRBJ2-3 TRBV6-4 NA
CATSRDLGSGGDTQYF TGTGCCACCAGCAGAGATCTTGGTAGCGGGGGAGATACGCAGTATTTT NA TRBJ2-3 TRBV15 TRBD2
CASSPLSTSLGEQFF TGTGCCAGCAGCCCTTTGAGTACTAGTCTTGGTGAGCAGTTCTTC NA TRBJ2-1 TRBV13 NA
CASSQGSGTGKKFGNTIYF TGCGCCAGCAGCCAGGGATCCGGGACAGGGAAAAAATTCGGAAACACCATATATTTT NA TRBJ1-3 TRBV4-1 TRBD1
CASSNLGTPYNEQFF TGTGCCAGCAGCAACCTTGGGACTCCCTACAATGAGCAGTTCTTC NA TRBJ2-1 TRBV6-5 NA
CASSIPTGWLGYEQYF TGTGCCAGCAGCATACCGACAGGGTGGCTAGGCTACGAGCAGTACTTC once TRBJ2-7 TRBV11-2 TRBD1
CASSPRTGDYGYTF TGTGCCAGCTCACCAAGGACAGGGGACTATGGCTACACCTTC NA TRBJ1-2 TRBV18 TRBD1
CASSPHGGRGPWNIQYF TGTGCCAGCTCACCACACGGGGGGCGGGGGCCTTGGAACATTCAGTACTTC NA TRBJ2-4 TRBV18 NA
CASSRGQGLAEAFF TGTGCCAGCAGCCGGGGACAGGGGCTGGCTGAAGCTTTCTTT once TRBJ1-1 TRBV7-3 TRBD1
CASSLYSAFQETQYF TGCGCCAGCAGCTTGTACTCCGCCTTCCAAGAGACCCAGTACTTC NA TRBJ2-5 TRBV5-1 NA
CSVVGGYEQYF TGCAGCGTTGTGGGAGGGTACGAGCAGTACTTC NA TRBJ2-7 TRBV29-1 TRBD2
CASSRSGGARSDTQYF TGTGCCAGCAGCCGTAGCGGGGGGGCAAGATCAGATACGCAGTATTTT NA TRBJ2-3 TRBV14 TRBD2
CSVEDRLVSSTDTQYF TGCAGCGTTGAAGATCGTTTAGTCTCTAGCACAGATACGCAGTATTTT NA TRBJ2-3 TRBV29-1 NA
CASRTGGSINEQFF TGTGCCAGTCGGACAGGGGGCAGTATCAATGAGCAGTTCTTC once TRBJ2-1 TRBV19 TRBD1
CASSSTYEQYF TGTGCCAGCAGTTCCACCTACGAGCAGTACTTC NA TRBJ2-7 TRBV7-2 NA
CASAGGYGYTF TGCGCCAGCGCGGGAGGCTATGGCTACACCTTC NA TRBJ1-2 TRBV10-2 NA
CASSSTSGGPDTQYF TGTGCCAGCAGCTCCACTAGCGGGGGGCCAGATACGCAGTATTTT NA TRBJ2-3 TRBV11-2 TRBD2
CASSESVRSNYGYTF TGTGCCAGCAGTGAAAGTGTCCGATCTAACTATGGCTACACCTTC NA TRBJ1-2 TRBV6-1 NA
CASSYVGADQETQYF TGTGCCAGCAGCTATGTAGGGGCCGACCAAGAGACCCAGTACTTC NA TRBJ2-5 TRBV11-3 NA
CASSDSNEQFF TGTGCCAGCAGTGACTCAAATGAGCAGTTCTTC NA TRBJ2-1 TRBV6-4 NA
CASSYYGTGDYGYTF TGTGCCAGCAGTTACTATGGGACAGGGGACTATGGCTACACCTTC NA TRBJ1-2 TRBV6-5 TRBD1
CASSLSVLTGELFF TGTGCCAGCAGCTTGAGTGTACTCACCGGGGAGCTGTTTTTT NA TRBJ2-2 TRBV7-9 NA
CASSPDSNYGYTF TGCGCCAGCAGCCCGGACAGTAACTATGGCTACACCTTC NA TRBJ1-2 TRBV10-1 NA
CASSEGSLAYGYTF TGTGCCAGCAGTGAAGGCTCGCTGGCCTATGGCTACACCTTC NA TRBJ1-2 TRBV6-1 NA
CASSPPGGLVSYIQYF TGTGCCAGCTCACCACCGGGGGGGCTGGTCAGCTACATTCAGTACTTC NA TRBJ2-4 TRBV18 NA
CSAGTGGNTEAFF TGCAGCGCTGGGACAGGGGGCAACACTGAAGCTTTCTTT NA TRBJ1-1 TRBV29-1 TRBD1